The TCR beta chain described here comes from a study of T cell responses to AZD1222 COVID-19 vaccine. Study-level points and caveats: Clonal diversity may have been underestimated, and the donors were mostly white British, with more females than males.

Germline values: CDR1 MNHNY, CDR2 SVGAGI (reference sequence). Trimming removed 5 bases at V and 4 bases at J, with 24 bases between. This CDR3 is built from 17 residues. Assay used: immunoSEQ multiplex PCR; TCRdb lists only in-frame clones, some missing. This sample has about 55,000 clones, with roughly 85% found just once. Concerning this clone itself: Its antigen is currently unknown.

This rearrangement joins TRBV6-6 to TRBJ2-7, with D possibly being TRBD1 (6 bases). This material consisted of peripheral blood, taken on day 0 of AZD1222 vaccination. The TCR was taken from an adult in good health. Written as DNA, the CDR3 is TGTGCCAGCAGTCAAAATACCCCGTGGACAGCAATTTACGAGCAGTACTTC. The encoded protein is CASSQNTPWTAIYEQYF.